This T cell receptor (beta chain) was identified in a study of T-cell reconstitution after alpha-beta-depleted transplantation in children. The CDR3 runs 15 residues. The junction had 6 bases not matched to a gene; V was cut back by 4 bases and J by 2 bases. TCRbeta library construction was performed incorporating unique molecular identifiers. MiXCR, run by TCRdb on the PCR reads, gives a single entry per CDR3 protein. The sample carries approximately 250,000 distinct CDR3 sequences, about 25% recorded once. The TCR comes from a girl aged 2-10 years with Fanconi anemia, due to receive a stem cell transplant. The rearrangement links TRBV12-3 or TRBV12-4 to TRBJ2-5, with TRBD2 identical over 8 bases. The source was PBMCs, collected before TCRalphabeta/CD19-depleted stem cell transplant. The CDR3 region is CASSSLLAVQETQYF. The CDR3 region has the DNA TGTGCCAGCAGTTCGCTACTAGCGGTTCAAGAGACCCAGTACTTC.